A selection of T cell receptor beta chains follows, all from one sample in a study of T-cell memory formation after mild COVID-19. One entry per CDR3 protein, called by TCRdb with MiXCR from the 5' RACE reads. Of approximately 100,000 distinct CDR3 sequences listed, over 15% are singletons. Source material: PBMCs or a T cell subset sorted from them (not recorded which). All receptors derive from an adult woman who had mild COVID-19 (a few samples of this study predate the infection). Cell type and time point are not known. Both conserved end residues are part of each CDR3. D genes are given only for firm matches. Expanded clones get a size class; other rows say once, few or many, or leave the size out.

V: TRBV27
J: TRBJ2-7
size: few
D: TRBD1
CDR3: CASSTRDRVPYEQYF
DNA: TGTGCCAGCAGTACCCGGGACAGGGTCCCCTACGAGCAGTACTTC

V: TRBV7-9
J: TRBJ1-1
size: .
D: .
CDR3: CASSVTGNTEAFF
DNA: TGTGCCAGCAGCGTCACAGGGAACACTGAAGCTTTCTTT

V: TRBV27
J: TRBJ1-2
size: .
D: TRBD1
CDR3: CASSPLGQSYGYTF
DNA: TGTGCCAGCAGCCCCTTGGGACAGTCCTATGGCTACACCTTC

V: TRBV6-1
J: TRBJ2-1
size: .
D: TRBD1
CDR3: CASSESGTGGNEQFF
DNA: TGTGCCAGCAGTGAGTCAGGGACAGGGGGTAATGAGCAGTTCTTC

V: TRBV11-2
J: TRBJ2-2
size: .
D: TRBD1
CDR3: CASSLGQLNTGELFF
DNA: TGTGCCAGCAGCCTGGGACAGCTGAACACCGGGGAGCTGTTTTTT

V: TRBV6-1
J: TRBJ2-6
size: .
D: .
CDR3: CASSDLSGANVLTF
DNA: TGTGCCAGCAGTGATCTAAGTGGGGCCAACGTCCTGACTTTC

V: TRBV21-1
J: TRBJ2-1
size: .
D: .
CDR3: CASSNDFCGATPEQFF
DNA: TGTGCCAGCAGCAATGACTTTTGTGGAGCAACGCCTGAGCAGTTCTTC

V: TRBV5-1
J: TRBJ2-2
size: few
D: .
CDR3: CASSTDWGRELFF
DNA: TGCGCCAGCAGCACCGACTGGGGTCGGGAGCTGTTTTTT

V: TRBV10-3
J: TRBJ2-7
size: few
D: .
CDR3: CAISESWTEYEQYF
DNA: TGTGCCATCAGTGAGTCGTGGACGGAATACGAGCAGTACTTC

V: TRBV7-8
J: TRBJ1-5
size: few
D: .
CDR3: CASSLGGVGSKPQHF
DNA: TGTGCCAGCAGCTTAGGGGGGGTAGGGAGCAAGCCCCAGCATTTT

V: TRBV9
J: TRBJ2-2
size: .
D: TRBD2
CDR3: CASSSRTSGVAGELFF
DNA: TGTGCCAGCAGCTCCCGGACTAGCGGGGTTGCCGGGGAGCTGTTTTTT

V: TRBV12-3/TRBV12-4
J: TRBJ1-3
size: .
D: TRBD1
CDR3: CASSSWDRVGNTIYF
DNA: TGTGCCAGCAGTTCTTGGGACAGGGTCGGAAACACCATATATTTT

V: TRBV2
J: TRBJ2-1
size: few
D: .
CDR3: CASLASAYNEQFF
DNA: TGTGCCAGCCTGGCTAGCGCCTACAATGAGCAGTTCTTC

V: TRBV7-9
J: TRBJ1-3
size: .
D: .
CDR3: CASSLDYEFLHHTIYF
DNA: TGTGCCAGCAGCTTAGATTATGAGTTCCTTCATCACACCATATATTTT

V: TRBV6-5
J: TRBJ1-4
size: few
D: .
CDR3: CASSSTDSTNEKLFF
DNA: TGTGCCAGCAGTTCAACGGACAGCACTAATGAAAAACTGTTTTTT

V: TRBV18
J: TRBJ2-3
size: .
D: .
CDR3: CASSPDGTPNSDTQYF
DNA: TGTGCCAGCTCTCCCGACGGGACTCCTAACTCGGATACGCAGTATTTT

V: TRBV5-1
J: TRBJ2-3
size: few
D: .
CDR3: CASRGEDSGGTDTQYF
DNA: TGCGCCAGCAGGGGTGAGGATAGCGGCGGCACAGATACGCAGTATTTT

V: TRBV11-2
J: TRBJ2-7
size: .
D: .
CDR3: CASSPGVGPYYEQYF
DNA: TGTGCCAGCAGCCCGGGGGTAGGCCCATACTACGAGCAGTACTTC

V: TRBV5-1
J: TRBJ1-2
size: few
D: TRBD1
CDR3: CASSSQQGSGYTF
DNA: TGCGCCAGCAGCTCGCAACAGGGGAGTGGCTACACCTTC

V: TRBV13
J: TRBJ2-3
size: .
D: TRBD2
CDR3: CASSPTSGGDTQYF
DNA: TGTGCCAGCAGCCCGACTAGCGGGGGAGATACGCAGTATTTT

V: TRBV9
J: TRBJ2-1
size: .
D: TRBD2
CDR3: CASSVGGGASRNEQFF
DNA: TGTGCCAGCAGCGTAGGCGGGGGGGCCTCCAGGAATGAGCAGTTCTTC

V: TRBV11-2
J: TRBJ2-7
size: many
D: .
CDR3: CASSSYEQYF
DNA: TGTGCCAGCAGTTCCTACGAGCAGTACTTC

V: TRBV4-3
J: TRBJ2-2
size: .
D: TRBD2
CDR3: CASSQDRWLADNTGELFF
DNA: TGCGCCAGCAGCCAAGATAGGTGGCTAGCGGATAACACCGGGGAGCTGTTTTTT

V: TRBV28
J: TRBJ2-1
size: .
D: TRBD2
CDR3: CASTRGGLVYEQFF
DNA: TGTGCCAGCACCCGGGGGGGCCTCGTCTATGAGCAGTTCTTC

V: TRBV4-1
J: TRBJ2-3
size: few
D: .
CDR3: CASSQDQGGVGTDTQYF
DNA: TGCGCCAGCAGCCAAGATCAAGGGGGAGTCGGCACAGATACGCAGTATTTT

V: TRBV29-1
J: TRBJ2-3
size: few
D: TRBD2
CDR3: CSVEGIPLADISTDTQYF
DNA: TGCAGCGTTGAAGGGATCCCACTAGCGGACATCTCAACAGATACGCAGTATTTT

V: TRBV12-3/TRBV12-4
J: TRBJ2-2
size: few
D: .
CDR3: CASSLGWQGPAGELFF
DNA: TGTGCCAGCAGTTTAGGGTGGCAGGGACCGGCCGGGGAGCTGTTTTTT

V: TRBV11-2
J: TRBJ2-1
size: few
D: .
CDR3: CASSLLIGPSSYNEQFF
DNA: TGTGCCAGCAGCCTCCTAATCGGACCCAGCTCCTACAATGAGCAGTTCTTC

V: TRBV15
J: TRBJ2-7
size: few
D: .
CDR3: CATSRDWSEPGSPYEQYF
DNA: TGTGCCACCAGCAGGGATTGGTCCGAACCGGGATCCCCCTACGAGCAGTACTTC

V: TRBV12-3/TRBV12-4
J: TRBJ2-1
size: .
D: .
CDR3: CASPFQGGHYAYNEQFF
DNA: TGTGCCAGCCCATTCCAAGGCGGGCACTATGCCTACAATGAGCAGTTCTTC

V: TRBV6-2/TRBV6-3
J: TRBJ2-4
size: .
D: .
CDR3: CASSYGNIQYF
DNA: TGTGCCAGCAGTTACGGCAACATTCAGTACTTC

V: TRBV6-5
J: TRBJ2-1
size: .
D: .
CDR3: CASSPRLADSYNEQFF
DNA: TGTGCCAGCAGCCCAAGATTAGCGGACTCCTACAATGAGCAGTTCTTC

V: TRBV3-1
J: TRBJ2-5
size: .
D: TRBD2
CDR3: CASSPWTRMETQYF
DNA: TGTGCCAGCAGCCCATGGACTAGGATGGAGACCCAGTACTTC

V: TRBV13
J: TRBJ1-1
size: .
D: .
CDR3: CASSPSKMNTEAFF
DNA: TGTGCCAGCAGTCCCTCTAAGATGAACACTGAAGCTTTCTTT

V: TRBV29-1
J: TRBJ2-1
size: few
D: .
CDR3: CSVAGLTDEQFF
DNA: TGCAGCGTTGCTGGCCTGACCGATGAGCAGTTCTTC

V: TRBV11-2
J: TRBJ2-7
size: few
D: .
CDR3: CASSLGVARPHEQYF
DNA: TGTGCCAGCAGCTTAGGGGTGGCGAGGCCCCACGAGCAGTACTTC

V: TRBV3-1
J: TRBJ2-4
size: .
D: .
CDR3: CASSQEGRGAENIQYF
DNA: TGTGCCAGCAGCCAAGAAGGCAGGGGGGCGGAAAACATTCAGTACTTC

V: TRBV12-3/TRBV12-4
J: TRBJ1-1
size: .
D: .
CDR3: CASALGGVTEAFF
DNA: TGTGCCAGCGCCCTTGGGGGAGTCACTGAAGCTTTCTTT

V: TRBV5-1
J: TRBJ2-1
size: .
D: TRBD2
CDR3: CASSWKAGAYNEQFF
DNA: TGCGCCAGCAGCTGGAAAGCGGGGGCTTACAATGAGCAGTTCTTC

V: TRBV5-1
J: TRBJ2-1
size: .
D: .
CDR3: CASSSQDEQFF
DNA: TGCGCCAGCAGCTCCCAAGATGAGCAGTTCTTC

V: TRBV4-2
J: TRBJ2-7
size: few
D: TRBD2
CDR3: CASSQEGGLGSYEQYF
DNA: TGTGCCAGCAGCCAAGAGGGAGGGTTGGGATCCTACGAGCAGTACTTC

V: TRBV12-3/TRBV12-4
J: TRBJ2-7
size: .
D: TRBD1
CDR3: CASSVDRVSYEQYF
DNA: TGTGCCAGCAGCGTAGACAGGGTGTCTTACGAGCAGTACTTC

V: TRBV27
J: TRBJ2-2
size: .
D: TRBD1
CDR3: CASSWDSNTGELFF
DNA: TGTGCCAGCAGCTGGGACAGCAACACCGGGGAGCTGTTTTTT

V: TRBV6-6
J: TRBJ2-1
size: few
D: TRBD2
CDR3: CASSYPRTSNEHEQFF
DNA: TGTGCCAGCAGTTACCCTCGGACTAGTAATGAGCATGAGCAGTTCTTC

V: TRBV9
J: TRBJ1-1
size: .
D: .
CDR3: CASSVGSVGVFF
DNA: TGTGCCAGCAGCGTAGGATCGGTTGGGGTTTTCTTT

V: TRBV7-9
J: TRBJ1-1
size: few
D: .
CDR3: CASSWGRGPTEAFF
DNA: TGTGCCAGCAGCTGGGGTAGGGGCCCCACTGAAGCTTTCTTT

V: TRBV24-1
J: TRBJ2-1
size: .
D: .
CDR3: CATGLSYNEQFF
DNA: TGTGCCACCGGACTCTCCTACAATGAGCAGTTCTTC

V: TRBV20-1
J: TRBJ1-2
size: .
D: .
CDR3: CSARDRMGPLLGYTF
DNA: TGCAGTGCTAGAGATCGGATGGGTCCCCTCTTGGGCTACACCTTC

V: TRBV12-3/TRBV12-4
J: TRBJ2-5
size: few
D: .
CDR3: CASSSHGETQYF
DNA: TGTGCCAGCAGTTCACATGGGGAGACCCAGTACTTC

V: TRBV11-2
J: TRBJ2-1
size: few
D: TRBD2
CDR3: CASSLVSGRAPEQFF
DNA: TGTGCCAGCAGCTTAGTTAGCGGGAGGGCCCCTGAGCAGTTCTTC

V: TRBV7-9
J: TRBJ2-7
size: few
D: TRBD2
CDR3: CASGTSGAYEQYF
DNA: TGTGCCAGCGGGACTAGCGGCGCCTACGAGCAGTACTTC